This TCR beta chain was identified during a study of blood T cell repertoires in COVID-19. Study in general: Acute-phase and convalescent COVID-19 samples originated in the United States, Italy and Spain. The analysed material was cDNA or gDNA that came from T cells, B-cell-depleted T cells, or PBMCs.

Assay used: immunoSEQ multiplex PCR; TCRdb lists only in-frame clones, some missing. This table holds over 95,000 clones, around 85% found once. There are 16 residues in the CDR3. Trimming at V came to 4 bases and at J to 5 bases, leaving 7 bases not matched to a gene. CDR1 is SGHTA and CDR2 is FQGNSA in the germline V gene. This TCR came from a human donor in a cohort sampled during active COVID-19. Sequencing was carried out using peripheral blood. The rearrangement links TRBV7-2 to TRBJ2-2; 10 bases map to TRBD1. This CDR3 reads CASSSDRGLLTGELFF. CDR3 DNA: TGTGCCAGCAGCTCAGACAGGGGGCTTTTAACCGGGGAGCTGTTTTTT.